The 2 T cell receptor beta chains in this list originate from one sample, sequenced in a study of shared clonotypes between healthy human individuals. Produced via immunoSEQ multiplex PCR; TCRdb's table is partial and in-frame only. Of some 450,000 clones detected, more than 70% appear once; the ten largest clones hold more than 10%. The source material was PBMCs. The receptors come from a woman aged 40 to 50 in good health. Some clones in this sample may be carry-over from other donors' samples.

With respect to this clone: It differs at one base from a far larger clone, so likely a read error. The chain links TRBV7-9 to TRBJ1-4; D is perhaps TRBD1 (5 bases). CDR1 is SEHNR, CDR2 FQNEAQ, per germline (reference sequence). The CDR3 spans 15 residues. CDR3 amino acids: CASSWPSGSNEKLLF. CDR3 nucleotides: TGTGCCAGCAGCTGGCCGTCAGGGTCTAATGAAAAACTGCTTTTT. The full variable domain, in which reference TRBV7-9 and TRBJ1-4 provide the parts outside the CDR3, is DTGVSQNPRHKITKRGQNVTFRCDPISEHNRLYWYRQTLGQGPEFLTYFQNEAQLEKSRLLSDRFSAERPKGSFSTLEIQRTEQGDSAMYLCASSWPSGSNEKLLFGSGTQLSVL.

Remarks on this clone: Compared with germline, one end of the junction differs, possibly owing to a read error. CDR3 loop: CASSPQVRVTEAFF. The CDR3 nucleotides read TGTGCCAGCAGCCCCCAGGTCAGGGTCACTGAAGCTTTCTTT. The rearrangement uses TRBV4-1 and TRBJ1-1; D is possibly TRBD1 (5 bases). The CDR3 has 14 amino acids. CDR1 and CDR2 (germline): MGHRA, YSYEKL.